This T cell receptor beta chain was sequenced for a study of chemoradiotherapy in HPV16-positive cancers (dated by TCRdb to the early 2020s). Regarding the complete study: Candidate HPV-specific T-cell clones and common TCR motifs were defined by functional T-cell assays performed on cells from two HPV16-positive patients. The study asked whether T-cell immunity against the HPV oncoproteins E6 and E7 changes during chemoradiotherapy and whether it affects survival. The candidate HPV-specific TCRs and motifs were then tracked in TCR repertoires from about 90 patients with HPV-related cancers.

Library construction relied on the immunoSEQ multiplex PCR assay. In TCRdb, the immuneACCESS table is reduced to in-frame sequences with V and J assigned. These tables do not hold every clone; where another copy was compared, an unresolved V gene accounts for under half, and the others remain unexplained. The sample table holds 3,400 or so clones, of which about 85% were seen once. Of the sample, about 15% falls within the top ten clones. On this clone itself: No antigen is known for it. No base quality values were provided; no much bigger clone lies one nucleotide off.

Repertoires were sampled repeatedly over the course of chemoradiotherapy so that clonal expansion in the tumor microenvironment could be followed. Spanning cysteine to phenylalanine, the CDR3 consists of 13 amino acids. The only DNA kept is the CDR3, 39 bases in frame from the first base. Looking up the germline V gene (reference sequence) yields CDR1 SGHAT and CDR2 FQDESV. Cut back by 5 bases and 4 bases, the V and J ends lie 11 bases apart. The research as a whole found: Improved recurrence-free survival in HPV16-positive patients was associated with expansion of HPV-responsive T cells during chemoradiotherapy. Expansion of candidate HPV-specific clones and E7-related TCR motifs was observed in the tumor microenvironment during treatment, whereas no such expansion was observed for non-HPV-specific T cells. Only a couple of HPV16-positive patients were used to derive the functional definition of HPV-specific T cells, and the survival association was reported for HPV16-positive patients.

The source was tumor tissue, collected from a patient who underwent chemoradiotherapy. The receptor was isolated from a human donor with HPV-associated anogenital cancer. The chain links TRBV11-1 with TRBJ2-5; the D gene may be TRBD1 or TRBD2, since each aligns over 6 bases. The DNA sequence follows: TGTGCCAGCAGCGGGGGGCTGGTAGAGACCCAGTACTTC. Its coded protein is CASSGGLVETQYF.